The text below deals with one TCR beta chain. This clone was counted at least ten times. The antigen it recognizes is unknown. No per-base quality is available; no much larger clone lies one base away. Preparation of the library involved the immunoSEQ multiplex PCR assay. Concerning the study's data processing: A statistical classification framework was built to diagnose cytomegalovirus status from the catalog of TCR beta chain sequences. TCRdb retrieved this table from immuneACCESS and kept in-frame rearrangements only. Not all clones are present; in checked studies, unresolved V genes account for under half, and no reason is known for the remainder. V and J calls and clone size follow that table, whereas D and trimming were derived from the DNA. The table for this sample lists fewer than 250,000 clones; about 87% of them were counted only once. The ten largest make up about 3% of the sample. The data are from a study of cytomegalovirus exposure and HLA in healthy donors (dated by TCRdb to about 2017). Concerning the study at large: According to a later analysis, one platform produced both the 110 or so validation repertoires and the 666 repertoires of the first cohort. To predict cytomegalovirus infection status, the study combined high-throughput TCR immunosequencing, statistical association of individual TCRs with disease status, and machine learning. Besides the first cohort of roughly 660 subjects, a separate validation cohort made up of 120 or so different subjects was used. The study aimed to test whether signatures of past pathogen exposure could be identified by cataloging public T cell receptors. Points the paper makes about the study in general: In a later analysis, TCRs clustered in the first cohort were found to also tend to co-occur in the 120 or so validation repertoires, with 94% of cluster scores above 0. The classifier was reported to diagnose cytomegalovirus status with high specificity and sensitivity in both the original and validation cohorts. The validation cohort had no HLA typing available for a later analysis, so co-occurrence within that cohort was assessed over all 120 or so repertoires. Most TCR sequences were seen in very few donors, while some public TCRs were found in many individuals. The study listed 164 TCR beta chains as associated with cytomegalovirus. In vitro tests confirmed that a few of the cytomegalovirus-associated TCR beta chains recognize cytomegalovirus antigens. The authors suggested that the approach could potentially be generalized to other disease states and immunological phenotypes.

The CDR3 contains 16 residues, cysteine and phenylalanine counted. Only the CDR3 part of the read is kept: 48 bases, read in frame from the first base. V lost 5 bases and J lost 5 bases, and the count of bases not matched to a germline gene is 8. The germline V gene sets CDR1 to SGHAT and CDR2 to FQNNGV. Separate from the roughly 650-subject first cohort, the validation cohort of 90 to 150 subjects was the group to which the donors belonged. This sequence was found in a man between 18 and 29 years old in good health and CMV-seronegative. The sequenced sample consisted of PBMCs. The receptor chain draws on TRBV11-2 and TRBJ2-1, and 11 junction bases match TRBD2. The sequenced DNA: TGTGCCAGCAGCGCAGCTAGCGGGGGGTCCCACAATGAGCAGTTCTTC. Its coded protein is CASSAASGGSHNEQFF.